Below, one T cell receptor beta chain is given with its context. Its specificity is unknown. J was trimmed by 4 bases and V by 3 bases; bases with no gene match: 5. Germline values: CDR1 SGDLS, CDR2 YYNGEE. This CDR3 comprises 14 residues. This sample was taken from a study of Tregs in tolerant kidney transplant recipients. Study findings and constraints: Activated donor B cell expansion appeared to reveal the most relevant donor-specific TCRbeta repertoire.

TCRdb keeps only in-frame clones here, not all; method: immunoSEQ multiplex PCR. Of approximately 67,000 clones in the sample, just under 95% were seen once. The chain is built from TRBV9 and TRBJ1-1; the match to TRBD1 covers 8 bases. The source of this sequence is a human donor who received a combined kidney and bone marrow transplant. The input for sequencing was CD8+ T cells from blood, taken before the transplant. CDR3: CASSEGQGGTEAFF. The CDR3 nucleotides read TGTGCCAGCAGCGAAGGACAGGGTGGCACTGAAGCTTTCTTT. The full variable domain, in which reference TRBV9 and TRBJ1-1 provide the parts outside the CDR3, is DSGVTQTPKHLITATGQRVTLRCSPRSGDLSVYWYQQSLDQGLQFLIQYYNGEERAKGNILERFSAQQFPDLHSELNLSSLELGDSALYFCASSEGQGGTEAFFGQGTRLTVV.